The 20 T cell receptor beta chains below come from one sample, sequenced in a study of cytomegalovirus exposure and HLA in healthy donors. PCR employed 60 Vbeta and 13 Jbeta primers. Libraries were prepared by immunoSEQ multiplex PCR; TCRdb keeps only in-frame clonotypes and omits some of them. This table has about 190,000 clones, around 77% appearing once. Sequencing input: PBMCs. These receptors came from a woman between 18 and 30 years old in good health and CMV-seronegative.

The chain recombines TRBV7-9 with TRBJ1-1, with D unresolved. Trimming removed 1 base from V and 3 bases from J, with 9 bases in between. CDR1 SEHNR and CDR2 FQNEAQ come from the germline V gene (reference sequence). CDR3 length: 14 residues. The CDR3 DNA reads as TGTGCCAGCAGCTTAGGGCAGACATACACTGAAGCTTTCTTT. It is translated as CASSLGQTYTEAFF.

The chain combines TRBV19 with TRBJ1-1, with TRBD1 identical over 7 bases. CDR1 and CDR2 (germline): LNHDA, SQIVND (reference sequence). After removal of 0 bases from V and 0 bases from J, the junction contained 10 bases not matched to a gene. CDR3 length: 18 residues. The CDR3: CASSIDGPGQTLNTEAFF. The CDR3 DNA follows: TGTGCCAGTAGTATAGACGGCCCGGGACAGACTTTGAACACTGAAGCTTTCTTT.

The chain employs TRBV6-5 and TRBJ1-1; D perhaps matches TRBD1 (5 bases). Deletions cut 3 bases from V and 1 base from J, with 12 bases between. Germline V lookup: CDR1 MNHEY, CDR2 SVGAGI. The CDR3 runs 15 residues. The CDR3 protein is CASSYSRQGNTEAFF. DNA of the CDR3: TGTGCCAGCAGTTATAGTAGGCAGGGGAACACTGAAGCTTTCTTT.

CDR3 in amino acids: CASSLGAVGSTDTQYF. CDR3 bases: TGTGCCAGCAGCTTAGGGGCCGTGGGTAGCACAGATACGCAGTATTTT. The V call is TRBV7-8, the J call TRBJ2-3; D gene uncertain. The CDR3 totals 16 residues. CDR1 is SGHVS, CDR2 FQNEAQ, per germline. The V and J ends lost 1 base and 0 bases respectively, with 11 bases between them.

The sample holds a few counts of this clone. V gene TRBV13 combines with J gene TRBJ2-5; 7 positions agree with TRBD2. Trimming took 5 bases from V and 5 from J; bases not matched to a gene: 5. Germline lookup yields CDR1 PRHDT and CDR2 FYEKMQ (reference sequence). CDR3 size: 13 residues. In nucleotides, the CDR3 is TGTGCCAGCAGCCCGAGGGGAGGGGAGACCCAGTACTTC. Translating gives CASSPRGGETQYF.

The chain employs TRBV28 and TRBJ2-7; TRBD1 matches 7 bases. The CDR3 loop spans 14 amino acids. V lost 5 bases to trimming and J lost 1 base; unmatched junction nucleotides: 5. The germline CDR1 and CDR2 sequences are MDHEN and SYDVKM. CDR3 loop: CASSTGTESYEQYF. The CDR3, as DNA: TGTGCCAGCAGTACCGGGACAGAGTCCTACGAGCAGTACTTC.

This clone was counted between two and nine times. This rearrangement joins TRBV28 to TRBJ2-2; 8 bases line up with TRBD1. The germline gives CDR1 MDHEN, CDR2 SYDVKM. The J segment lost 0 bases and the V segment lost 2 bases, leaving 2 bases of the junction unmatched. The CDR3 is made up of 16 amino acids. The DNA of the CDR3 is TGTGCCAGCAGTTTAGCGGGACAGGCGAACACCGGGGAGCTGTTTTTT. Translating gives CASSLAGQANTGELFF.

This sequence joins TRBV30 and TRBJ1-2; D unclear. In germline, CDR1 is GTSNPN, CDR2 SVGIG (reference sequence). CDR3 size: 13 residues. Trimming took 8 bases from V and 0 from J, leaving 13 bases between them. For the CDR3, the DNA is TGTGCCACCCACAAACGCACTAACTATGGCTACACCTTC. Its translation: CATHKRTNYGYTF.

This CDR3 reads CASSARRGRAGNQPQHF. The CDR3 bases are TGTGCCAGCAGTGCTCGAAGGGGCAGGGCGGGCAATCAGCCCCAGCATTTT. The V call is TRBV2, the J call TRBJ1-5, with D possibly being TRBD1 (5 bases). The V gene's germline CDR1 is SNHLY and CDR2 FYNNEI. V lost 4 bases and J lost 2, with 18 bases in between. There are 17 residues in the CDR3.

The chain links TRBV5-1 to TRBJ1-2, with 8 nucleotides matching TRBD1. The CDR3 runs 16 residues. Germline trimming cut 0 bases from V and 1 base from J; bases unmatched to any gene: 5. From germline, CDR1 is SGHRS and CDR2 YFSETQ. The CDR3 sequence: CASSLEGQEFNYGYTF. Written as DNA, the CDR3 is TGCGCCAGCAGCTTGGAGGGACAGGAGTTTAACTATGGCTACACCTTC.

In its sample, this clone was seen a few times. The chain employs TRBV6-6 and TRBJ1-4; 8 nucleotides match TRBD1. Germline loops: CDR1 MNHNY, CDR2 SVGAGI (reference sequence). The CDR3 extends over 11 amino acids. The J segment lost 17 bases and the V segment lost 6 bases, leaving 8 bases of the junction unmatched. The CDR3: CASRQTGEKFF. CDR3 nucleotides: TGTGCCAGCAGACAGACAGGGGAAAAATTTTTT.

CDR3 in DNA: TGCGCCAGCAGCTCATCCTGGGGGGGAGTAGCCAAAAACATTCAGTACTTC. This translates into CASSSSWGGVAKNIQYF. The chain employs TRBV4-1 and TRBJ2-4, with TRBD2 identical over 7 bases. In germline, CDR1 is MGHRA, CDR2 YSYEKL. V was clipped by 5 bases and J by 0 bases; unmatched bases: 10. The CDR3 totals 17 residues.

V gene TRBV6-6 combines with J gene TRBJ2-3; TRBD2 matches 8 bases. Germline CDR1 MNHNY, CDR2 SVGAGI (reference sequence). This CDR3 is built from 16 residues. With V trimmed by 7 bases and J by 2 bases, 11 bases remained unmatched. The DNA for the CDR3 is TGTGCCAGCATCGGTAGCGGGGCCCCGATCACAGATACGCAGTATTTT. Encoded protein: CASIGSGAPITDTQYF.

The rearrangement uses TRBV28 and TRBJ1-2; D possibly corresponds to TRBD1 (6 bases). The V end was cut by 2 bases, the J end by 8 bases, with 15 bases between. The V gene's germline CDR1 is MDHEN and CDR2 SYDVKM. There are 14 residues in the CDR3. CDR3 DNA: TGTGCCAGCAGTTTAAGGGCCTTACAGGGAGGCTACACCTTC. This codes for CASSLRALQGGYTF.

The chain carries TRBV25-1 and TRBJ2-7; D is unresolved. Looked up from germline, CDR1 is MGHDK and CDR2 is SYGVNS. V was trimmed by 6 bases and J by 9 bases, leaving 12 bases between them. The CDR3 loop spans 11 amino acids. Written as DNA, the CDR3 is TGTGCCAGCAGCGCCCTCCGGAGGCAGTACTTC. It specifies CASSALRRQYF.

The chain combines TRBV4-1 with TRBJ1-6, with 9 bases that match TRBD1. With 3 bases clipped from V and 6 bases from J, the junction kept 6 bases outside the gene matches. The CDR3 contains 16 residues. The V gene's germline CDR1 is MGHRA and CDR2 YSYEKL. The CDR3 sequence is CASSHPQGAGNSPLHF. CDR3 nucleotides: TGCGCCAGCAGCCACCCACAGGGGGCAGGTAATTCACCCCTCCACTTT.

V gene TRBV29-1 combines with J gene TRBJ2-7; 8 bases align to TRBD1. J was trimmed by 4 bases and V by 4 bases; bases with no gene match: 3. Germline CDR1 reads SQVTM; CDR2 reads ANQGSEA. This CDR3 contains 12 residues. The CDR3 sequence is CSVGQGRYEQYF. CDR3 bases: TGCAGCGTTGGACAGGGGAGGTACGAGCAGTACTTC.

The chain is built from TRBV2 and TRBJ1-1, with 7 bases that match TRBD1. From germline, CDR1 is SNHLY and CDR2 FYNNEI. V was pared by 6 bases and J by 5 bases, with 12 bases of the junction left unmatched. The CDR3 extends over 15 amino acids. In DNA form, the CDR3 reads TGTGCCAGCAGGGGGACAGCCAAAAGAGAAACTGAAGCTTTCTTT. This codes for CASRGTAKRETEAFF.

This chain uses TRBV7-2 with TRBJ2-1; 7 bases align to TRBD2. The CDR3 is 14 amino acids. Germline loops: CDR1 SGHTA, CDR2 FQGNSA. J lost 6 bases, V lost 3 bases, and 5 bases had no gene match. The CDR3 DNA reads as TGTGCCAGCAGCTTTGGACTAGTTACCAATGAGCAGTTCTTC. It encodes CASSFGLVTNEQFF.

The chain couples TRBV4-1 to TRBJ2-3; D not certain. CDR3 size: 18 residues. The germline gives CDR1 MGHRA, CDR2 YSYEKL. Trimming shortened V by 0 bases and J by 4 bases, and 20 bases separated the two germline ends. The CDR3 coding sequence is TGCGCCAGCAGCCAAGATGATCTTAACTACGGAGAACCAGATACGCAGTATTTT. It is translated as CASSQDDLNYGEPDTQYF.